This T cell receptor (beta chain) was captured by sequencing in a study of blood T cell repertoires in COVID-19. In the study overall: Specimens from acute and convalescent COVID-19 originated in the United States, Italy and Spain.

In the source study's methods: It was from reference gene primer amplification that nucleated cell counts were estimated. Generated by immunoSEQ multiplex PCR, the TCRdb table keeps only in-frame clones and is missing some. V and J calls and clone size are copied from that table; D and trimming were computed from the DNA. The data contain 16,000 or so clones, about 87% of them singletons. V trimming: 4 bases; J trimming: 5 bases; junction bases outside the gene matches: 13. The length of the CDR3 is 16 residues. CDR1 and CDR2 (germline): SGHNT, YYREEE (reference sequence). The clonotype was recovered from a human donor in a cohort sampled during active COVID-19. Source material: peripheral blood. The chain couples TRBV5-4 to TRBJ2-5; 8 bases line up with TRBD2. CDR3 nucleotides: TGTGCCAGCAGCCCACGGACGGGGGGGCCTGGGGAGACCCAGTACTTC. It translates to CASSPRTGGPGETQYF.